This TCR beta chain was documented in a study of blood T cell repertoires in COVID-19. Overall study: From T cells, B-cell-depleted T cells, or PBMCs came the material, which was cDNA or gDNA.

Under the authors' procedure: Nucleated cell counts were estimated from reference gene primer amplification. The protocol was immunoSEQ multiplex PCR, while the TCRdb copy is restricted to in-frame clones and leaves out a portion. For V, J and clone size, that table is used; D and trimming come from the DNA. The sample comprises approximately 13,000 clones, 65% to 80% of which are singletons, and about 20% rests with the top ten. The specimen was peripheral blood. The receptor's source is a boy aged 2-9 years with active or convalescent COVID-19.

The CDR3 coding sequence is TGTGCCAGCAGCCGAACGGACGAGCAGTACTTC. This encodes CASSRTDEQYF. The chain is built from TRBV3-1 (or the pseudogene TRBV3-2) and TRBJ2-7; unclear D gene. This CDR3 has 11 residues. Trimming removed 4 bases from V and 5 bases from J, with 6 bases in between. CDR1 and CDR2 from the germline V gene are LGHDT and YNNKEL (reference sequence).